This T cell receptor beta chain derives from a study of siplizumab effects on memory and regulatory T cells. Generated by immunoSEQ multiplex PCR, the TCRdb table keeps only in-frame clones and is missing some. The sample lists some 100,000 clones, roughly 94% seen once, with about 0.6% in the top ten. Trimming left V 5 bases short and J 1 base short, with 11 bases between. The CDR3 has 14 residues. Per the germline V gene, CDR1 is MNHEY and CDR2 is SVGAGI. The sample consisted of Tregs sorted from blood. The TCR was taken from a human donor in good health. The chain carries TRBV6-5 and TRBJ1-1, with a possible D match to TRBD1 (5 bases). CDR3 sequence reads: CASSRGVGNTEAFF. CDR3 DNA sequence: TGTGCCAGCAGTCGAGGGGTGGGGAACACTGAAGCTTTCTTT.